This T cell receptor beta chain was obtained from a study of blood T cells in healthy people across ages. As regards this clonotype: What it recognizes is unknown.

Healthy Caucasian individuals from Russia aged roughly 6 to 90 served as donors. Per individual sample, total RNA of at least 5 micrograms was extracted. Germline lookup yields CDR1 WSHSY and CDR2 SAAADI. The CDR3 covers 14 residues. Study-wide results and limits: Long-lived donors exceeded aged donors in naive CD4+ cells and diversity.

Sample-barcoded 5' priming and a J-beta primer mix drove a second PCR of roughly 6 to 12 cycles. Via MiXCR, TCRdb re-called the 5' RACE reads, giving one row per CDR3 protein. The data hold about 1.8 million distinct CDR3 sequences, with around 50% observed a single time. Sequencing was carried out using blood. V usage is TRBV10-2 and J usage is TRBJ2-4; tentative D call: TRBD2 (6 bases). The J call is uncertain, as TRBJ2-5 better fits the DNA end. The sequence derives from a woman in her thirties or forties in good health. The CDR3 protein is CASNPLATQETQYF. The CDR3 nucleotides are TGCGCCAGCAATCCACTAGCCACTCAAGAGACCCAGTACTTC.